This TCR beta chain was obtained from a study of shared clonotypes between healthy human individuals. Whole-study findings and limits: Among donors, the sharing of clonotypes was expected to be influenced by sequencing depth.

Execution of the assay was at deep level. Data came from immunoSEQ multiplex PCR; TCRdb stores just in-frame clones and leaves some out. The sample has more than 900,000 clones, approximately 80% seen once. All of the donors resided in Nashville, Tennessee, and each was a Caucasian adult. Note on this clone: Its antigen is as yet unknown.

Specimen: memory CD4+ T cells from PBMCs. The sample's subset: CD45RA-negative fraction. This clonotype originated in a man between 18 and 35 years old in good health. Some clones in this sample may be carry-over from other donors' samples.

Here the CDR3 DNA reads TGTGCCAGCAGCTTAGCGCGGGGGTCATCCTCTGAAGCTTTCTTT. Its protein product is CASSLARGSSSEAFF. The genes are TRBV7-9 and TRBJ1-1; possible D gene TRBD1, 5 bases. This CDR3 contains 15 residues. Germline assignment: CDR1 SEHNR and CDR2 FQNEAQ (reference sequence). V was clipped by 0 bases and J by 6 bases, with 14 bases between them.